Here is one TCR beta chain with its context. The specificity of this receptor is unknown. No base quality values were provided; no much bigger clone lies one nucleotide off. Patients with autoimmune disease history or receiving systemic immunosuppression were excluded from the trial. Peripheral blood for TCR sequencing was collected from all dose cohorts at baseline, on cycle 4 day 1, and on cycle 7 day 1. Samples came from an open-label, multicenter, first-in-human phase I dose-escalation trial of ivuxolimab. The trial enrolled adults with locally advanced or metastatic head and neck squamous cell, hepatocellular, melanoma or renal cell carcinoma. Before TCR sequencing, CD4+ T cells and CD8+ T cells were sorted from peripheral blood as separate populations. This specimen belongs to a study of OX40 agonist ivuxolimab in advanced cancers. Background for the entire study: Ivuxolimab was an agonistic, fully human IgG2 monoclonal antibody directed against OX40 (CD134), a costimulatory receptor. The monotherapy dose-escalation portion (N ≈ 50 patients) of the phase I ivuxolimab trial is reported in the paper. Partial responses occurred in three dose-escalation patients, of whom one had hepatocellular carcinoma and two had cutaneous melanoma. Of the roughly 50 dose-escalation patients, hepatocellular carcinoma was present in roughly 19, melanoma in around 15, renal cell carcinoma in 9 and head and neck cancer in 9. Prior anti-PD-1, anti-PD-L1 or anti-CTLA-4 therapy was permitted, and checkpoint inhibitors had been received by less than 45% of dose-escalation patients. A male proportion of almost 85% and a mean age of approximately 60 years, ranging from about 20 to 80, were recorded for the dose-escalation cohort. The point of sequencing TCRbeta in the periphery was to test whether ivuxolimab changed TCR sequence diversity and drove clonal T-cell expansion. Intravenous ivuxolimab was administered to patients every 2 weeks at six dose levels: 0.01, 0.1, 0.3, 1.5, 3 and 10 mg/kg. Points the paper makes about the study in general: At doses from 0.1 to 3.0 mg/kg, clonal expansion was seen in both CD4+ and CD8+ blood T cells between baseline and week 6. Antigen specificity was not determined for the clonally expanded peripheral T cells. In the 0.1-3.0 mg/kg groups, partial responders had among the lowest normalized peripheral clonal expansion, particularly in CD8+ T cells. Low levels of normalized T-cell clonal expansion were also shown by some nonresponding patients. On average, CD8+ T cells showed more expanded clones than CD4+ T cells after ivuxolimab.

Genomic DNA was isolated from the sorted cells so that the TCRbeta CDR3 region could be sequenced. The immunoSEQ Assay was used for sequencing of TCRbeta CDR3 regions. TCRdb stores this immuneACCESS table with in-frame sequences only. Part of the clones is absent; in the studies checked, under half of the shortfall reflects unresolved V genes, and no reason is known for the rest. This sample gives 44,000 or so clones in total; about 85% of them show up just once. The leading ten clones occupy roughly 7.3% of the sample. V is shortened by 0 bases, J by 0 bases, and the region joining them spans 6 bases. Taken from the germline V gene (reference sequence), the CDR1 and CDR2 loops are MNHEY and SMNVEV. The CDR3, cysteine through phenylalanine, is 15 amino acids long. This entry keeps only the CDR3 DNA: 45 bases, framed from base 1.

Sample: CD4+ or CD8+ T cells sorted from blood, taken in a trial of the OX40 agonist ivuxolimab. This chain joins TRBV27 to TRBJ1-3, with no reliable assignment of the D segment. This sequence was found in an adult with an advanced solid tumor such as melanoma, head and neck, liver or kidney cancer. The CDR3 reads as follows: CASSLSGSSGNTIYF. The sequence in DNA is TGTGCCAGCAGTTTATCTGGCAGCTCTGGAAACACCATATATTTT.